This is a list of T cell receptor beta chains from one sample in a study of OX40 agonist ivuxolimab in advanced cancers. The protocol was immunoSEQ multiplex PCR, while the TCRdb copy is restricted to in-frame clones and leaves out a portion. Of roughly 48,000 clones in the sample, approximately 81% are singletons; the top ten hold around 9%. The sample consisted of CD4+ or CD8+ T cells sorted from blood, taken in a trial of the OX40 agonist ivuxolimab. The receptors come from an adult with an advanced solid tumor such as melanoma, head and neck, liver or kidney cancer. CDR3s include the opening cysteine and the closing phenylalanine or tryptophan. D genes are given only for firm matches. Expanded clones get a size class; other rows say once, few or many, or leave the size out.

abundance	v_gene	j_gene	d_gene	CDR3nt	CDR3aa
.	TRBV7-2	TRBJ1-1	.	TGTGCCAGCAGCCCCCACCGGCGGGGATCAGGCGCTGAAGCTTTCTTT	CASSPHRRGSGAEAFF
.	TRBV5-1	TRBJ2-3	.	TGCGCCAGCAGCTATAGACAGGAAGATACGCAGTATTTT	CASSYRQEDTQYF
.	TRBV27	TRBJ2-1	.	TGTGCCAGCAGTTTACGGGCCAGAAATACCTACAATGAGCAGTTCTTC	CASSLRARNTYNEQFF
.	TRBV6-6	TRBJ2-3	.	TGTGCCAGCAGTTCCCCAGACAAGGCGGCAGATACGCAGTATTTT	CASSSPDKAADTQYF
.	TRBV7-3	TRBJ2-1	TRBD2	TGTGCCAGCAGACTGACTAGCGGGGCCAATGAGCAGTTCTTC	CASRLTSGANEQFF
.	TRBV6-5	TRBJ2-7	TRBD1	TGTGCCCGCCGGGACAGACTCTCCTACGAGCAGTACTTC	CARRDRLSYEQYF
.	TRBV11-2	TRBJ1-1	.	TGTGCCAGCAGCTTCCTCGCTGAAGCTTTCTTT	CASSFLAEAFF
few	TRBV2	TRBJ1-1	.	TGTGCCAGCAGTGGACAGAGGAACACTGAAGCTTTCTTT	CASSGQRNTEAFF
.	TRBV19	TRBJ1-2	.	TGTGCCAGTAGTCCCCGGGGCCCGGGTTCCTATGGCTACACCTTC	CASSPRGPGSYGYTF
.	TRBV6-5	TRBJ1-2	.	TGTGCCAGCAGCCGATTAGGGATCTATGGCTACACCTTC	CASSRLGIYGYTF
.	TRBV2	TRBJ1-1	.	TGTGCCAGCAGTCTAGACGAGGGCACTGAAGCTTTCTTT	CASSLDEGTEAFF
.	TRBV7-3	TRBJ2-5	TRBD1	TGTGCCAGCAGCCCCTACGGGACAGGGAAAGAGACCCAGTACTTC	CASSPYGTGKETQYF
.	TRBV5-4	TRBJ2-5	.	TGTGCCAGCAGCTTCTCCCCGGGGGAGACCCAGTACTTC	CASSFSPGETQYF
.	TRBV5-1	TRBJ1-4	.	TGCGCCAGCAGCTATTCACAAGCAACTAATGAAAAACTGTTTTTT	CASSYSQATNEKLFF
.	TRBV5-6	TRBJ2-4	.	TGTGCCAGCAGCTCTTATGGGGCTTTAAACATTCAGTACTTC	CASSSYGALNIQYF
once	TRBV21-1	TRBJ1-4	.	TGTGCCAGCAGCATCGGGACAGAGGATGAAAAACTGTTTTTT	CASSIGTEDEKLFF
.	TRBV10-3	TRBJ2-3	TRBD1	TGTGCCATCAACCGACAGGGTGGCACAGATACGCAGTATTTT	CAINRQGGTDTQYF
.	TRBV10-3	TRBJ1-1	.	TGTGCCATCAGTGGAAGTAGCCCGGAAGCTTTCTTT	CAISGSSPEAFF
.	TRBV27	TRBJ2-7	TRBD1	TGTGCCAGCAGTTTCTCCGGGACAGCCTACGAGCAGTACTTC	CASSFSGTAYEQYF
few	TRBV5-4	TRBJ1-5	TRBD1	TGTGCCAGCAGCATCCAGGGGGGTCAGCCCCAGCATTTT	CASSIQGGQPQHF
.	TRBV11-1	TRBJ2-5	TRBD1	TGTGCCAGCACCCATTGGGACAGCCTGCAAGAGACCCAGTACTTC	CASTHWDSLQETQYF
.	TRBV4-1	TRBJ1-2	TRBD1	TGCGCCAGCAGCCAAGGTAATCGGCAGGGGGATGGCTACACCTTC	CASSQGNRQGDGYTF
once	TRBV28	TRBJ2-5	.	TGTGCCAGCAGCCTGAGTTCGGGGGTAGAAGAGACCCAGTACTTC	CASSLSSGVEETQYF
.	TRBV2	TRBJ2-5	TRBD2	TGTGCCAGCAGCCCACCGGGACTAGCAGAGACCCAGTACTTC	CASSPPGLAETQYF
.	TRBV5-4	TRBJ1-2	.	TGTGCCAGCAGCCCAATTGGATCCCGCTATGGCTACACCTTC	CASSPIGSRYGYTF
.	TRBV4-1	TRBJ2-1	TRBD2	TGCGCCAGCAGCCAAAGGACTAGCGGAGGACAAGGGGTAAGGGATGAGCAGTTCTTC	CASSQRTSGGQGVRDEQFF
.	TRBV13	TRBJ2-5	.	TGTGCCAGCAGCCAAAGGCCCAAAGAGACCCAGTACTTC	CASSQRPKETQYF
.	TRBV7-8	TRBJ1-4	TRBD1	TGTGCCAGCAGCTTAGTTACGGGACAGCCACCAGAAAAACTGTTTTTT	CASSLVTGQPPEKLFF
.	TRBV5-6	TRBJ2-1	TRBD2	TGTGCCAGCAGCTTCAGGGCTAGCGGGACCCGTCAGGTTGAGCAGTTCTTC	CASSFRASGTRQVEQFF
.	TRBV4-2	TRBJ2-5	.	TGTGCCAGCAGCCCCCGGGGCGACCGTACCCGCCAAGAGACCCAGTACTTC	CASSPRGDRTRQETQYF
.	TRBV28	TRBJ1-2	.	TGTGCCAGCGGTTTAGGGCCCTATGGCTACACCTTC	CASGLGPYGYTF
once	TRBV23-1	TRBJ2-3	.	TGCGCCAGCAGTCTCCCCTCTTTTGCGGGACCCACAGATACGCAGTATTTT	CASSLPSFAGPTDTQYF
.	TRBV12-5	TRBJ2-7	TRBD1	TGTGCTAGTGGTCCGGGACAGGGGTTTAACGAGCAGTACTTC	CASGPGQGFNEQYF
.	TRBV29-1	TRBJ2-5	.	TGCAGCGTTGGCGGAGAGACCCAGTACTTC	CSVGGETQYF
.	TRBV18	TRBJ2-7	.	TGTGCCAGCTCACCACGTGAAGGGGGCGAGCAGTACTTC	CASSPREGGEQYF
.	TRBV9	TRBJ1-4	.	TGTGCCAGCAGCGTGCAGGGGACGGGCGAAAAACTGTTTTTT	CASSVQGTGEKLFF
once	TRBV19	TRBJ1-3	.	TGTGCCAGTAGTGCCAGACATAAGAGCTCTGGAAACACCATATATTTT	CASSARHKSSGNTIYF
.	TRBV10-3	TRBJ2-2	TRBD2	TGTGCCATCAGTGAAGGGGTTAGCGGGAGACGGAACACCGGGGAGCTGTTTTTT	CAISEGVSGRRNTGELFF
once	TRBV5-8	TRBJ1-3	.	TGTGCCAGCAGCTTGGGAGGGGCTGCCGGAAACACCATATATTTT	CASSLGGAAGNTIYF
.	TRBV7-9	TRBJ1-4	TRBD1	TGTGCCAGCAGCTTTCAGGGGGGGTTTAATGAAAAACTGTTTTTT	CASSFQGGFNEKLFF
.	TRBV11-2	TRBJ1-3	.	TGTGCCAGCAGCTTAAACGCCAACTCTGGAAACACCATATATTTT	CASSLNANSGNTIYF
.	TRBV2	TRBJ2-3	TRBD1	TGTGCCAGCGGTAGACAGGGTGCAGATACGCAGTATTTT	CASGRQGADTQYF
.	TRBV30	TRBJ1-1	.	TGTGCCTGGAGTTCAGGGAGGTTCAAGGAAGCTTTCTTT	CAWSSGRFKEAFF
once	TRBV19	TRBJ1-2	TRBD1	TGTGCCAGTAGTATCCGGACAGGGGACTATGGCTACACCTTC	CASSIRTGDYGYTF
few	TRBV28	TRBJ2-1	TRBD1	TGTGCCAGCAGTCCCGAGACAGGGCGAACCTACAATGAGCAGTTCTTC	CASSPETGRTYNEQFF